The entry below gives a single TCR beta chain sequence along with its context. The antigen is undetermined. The data are from a study of blood T cells in healthy people across ages. Study information: Capturing about one barcoded beta molecule per two T cells was achieved by template switching. The study, taken as a whole, reports: Greater diversity and more naive CD4+ cells were seen in long-lived donors than in aged donors.

PCR was performed a second time for 7 to 11 cycles using a sample-barcoded 5' primer and a J-beta primer mix. From the 5' RACE reads, TCRdb called clonotypes with MiXCR, one entry per CDR3 protein. The data show about 830,000 distinct CDR3 sequences, approximately 67% seen once. Specimen: blood. This receptor was obtained from a man aged 25 to 45 in good health.

CDR3 DNA sequence: TGCAGTGCTCCTCCGAGCGGGGGGGCAATATATAGGCAGTTCTTC. Protein: CSAPPSGGAIYRQFF. The V gene is TRBV20-1, the J gene TRBJ2-1, with TRBD2 matching over 10 bases. Trimming at V came to 5 bases and at J to 12 bases, leaving 16 bases not matched to a gene. Germline assignment: CDR1 DFQATT and CDR2 SNEGSKA (reference sequence). The CDR3 spans 15 residues.